These 3 T cell receptor beta chains came from one sample sequenced in a study of vaccination and CD4 T cells after COVID-19 (dated by TCRdb to between 2021 and 2024). What this sample's treatment or condition label stands for: roughly ten-day PBMC culture with coronavirus spike peptide pools or control peptides (ViraFEST assay). Library preparation was by PCR. Instrument on record: Illumina iSeq 100. TCR sequencing of DNA from cultured CD4+ T cells used the Oncomine TCR Beta short-read assay at the Johns Hopkins FTIC core. TCRdb trimmed the raw reads at Q25, called clones with MiXCR and kept productive beta chains. Rows merge per CDR3 protein into single entries with the most common DNA and genes. The sample table lists 13,000 or so distinct CDR3 sequences, around three fifths of them with a count of one. About 12% of the sample comes from the top ten. Their antigens are not known. Sequencing was carried out using CD4+ T cells from blood, cultured in vitro. The receptors come from a human donor who had recovered from COVID-19.

The V gene is TRBV7-8, the J gene TRBJ1-5, with no clear D. Germline lookup yields CDR1 SGHVS and CDR2 FQNEAQ. With 5 bases removed from V and 10 bases from J, the gap between germline ends came to 18 bases. The length of the CDR3 is 14 residues. This chain's CDR3 is CASSPSAGPTPQHF. CDR3 sequence (DNA): TGTGCCAGCAGCCCTTCGGCCGGTCCTACACCCCAGCATTTT.

This clonotype was seen a few times. This rearrangement joins TRBV20-1 to TRBJ2-3, with TRBD2 matching over 7 bases. The CDR3 sequence is 12 residues long. CDR1 is DFQATT and CDR2 is SNEGSKA in the germline V gene (reference sequence). The CDR3 here is CSSREGTDTQYF. CDR3 coding DNA: TGCAGCAGCCGGGAGGGCACAGATACGCAGTATTTT.

Concerning this clonotype: Compared with germline, one end of the junction differs, possibly owing to a read error. The rearrangement uses TRBV19 and TRBJ2-2; 9 nucleotides line up with TRBD2. Germline values: CDR1 LNHDA, CDR2 SQIVND (reference sequence). This CDR3 is 14 amino acids long. CDR3 residues: CTSASGINTGELFF. The CDR3 bases are TGCACCTCGGCTAGCGGGATTAACACCGGGGAGCTGTTTTTT.